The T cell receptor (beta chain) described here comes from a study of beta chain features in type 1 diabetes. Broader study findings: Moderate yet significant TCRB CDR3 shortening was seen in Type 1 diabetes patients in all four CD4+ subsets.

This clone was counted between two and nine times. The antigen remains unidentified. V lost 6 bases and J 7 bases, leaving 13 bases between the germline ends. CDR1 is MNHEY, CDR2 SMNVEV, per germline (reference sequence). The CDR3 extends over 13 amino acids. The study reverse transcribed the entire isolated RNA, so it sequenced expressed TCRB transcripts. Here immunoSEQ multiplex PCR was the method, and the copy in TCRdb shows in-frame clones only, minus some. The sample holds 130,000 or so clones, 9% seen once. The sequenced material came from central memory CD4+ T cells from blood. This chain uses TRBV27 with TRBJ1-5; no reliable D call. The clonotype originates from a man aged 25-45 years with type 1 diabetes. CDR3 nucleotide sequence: TGTGCCAGCAGGCCTCCAGGAGGGCAGCCCCAGCATTTT. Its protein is CASRPPGGQPQHF.